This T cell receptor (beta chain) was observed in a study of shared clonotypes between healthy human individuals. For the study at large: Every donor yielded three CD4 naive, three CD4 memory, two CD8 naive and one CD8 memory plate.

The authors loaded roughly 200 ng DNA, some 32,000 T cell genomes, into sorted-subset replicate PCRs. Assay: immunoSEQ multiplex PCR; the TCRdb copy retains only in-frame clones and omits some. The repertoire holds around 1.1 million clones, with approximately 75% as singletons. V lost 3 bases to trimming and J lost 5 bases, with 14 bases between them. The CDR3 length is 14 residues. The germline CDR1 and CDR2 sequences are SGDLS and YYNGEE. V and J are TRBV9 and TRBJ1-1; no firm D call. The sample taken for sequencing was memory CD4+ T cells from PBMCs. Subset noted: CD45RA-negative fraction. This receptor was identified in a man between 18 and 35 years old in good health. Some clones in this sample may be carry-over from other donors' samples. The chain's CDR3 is CASSEGRWETEAFF. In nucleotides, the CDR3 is TGTGCCAGCAGCGAGGGCAGGTGGGAAACTGAAGCTTTCTTT.